Listed below are T cell receptor beta chains from one sample, sequenced in a study of cytomegalovirus exposure and HLA in healthy donors. Sequencing used immunoSEQ multiplex PCR; TCRdb keeps in-frame clones, though not all of them. The sample has about 98,000 clones, approximately 87% seen once; the top ten hold 2.6%. Sequenced: PBMCs. These receptors were taken from a man aged 35 to 55 in good health and CMV-seronegative. The CDR3 runs from the conserved cysteine through the conserved F or W. Fields, in order: V gene, J gene, D gene, CDR3 protein, CDR3 DNA. A D gene is named only where the DNA matches it firmly.

v_gene: TRBV6-5; j_gene: TRBJ1-5; d_gene: .; CDR3aa: CASSFDGDSNQPQHF; CDR3nt: TGTGCCAGCAGTTTTGACGGAGATAGCAATCAGCCCCAGCATTTT
v_gene: TRBV9; j_gene: TRBJ1-2; d_gene: TRBD1; CDR3aa: CASSPWTGRRGYTF; CDR3nt: TGTGCCAGCAGCCCTTGGACAGGGAGGAGAGGCTACACCTTC
v_gene: TRBV19; j_gene: TRBJ2-3; d_gene: .; CDR3aa: CASSPSPRTDTQYF; CDR3nt: TGTGCCAGTAGCCCCTCTCCCCGCACAGATACGCAGTATTTT
v_gene: TRBV5-1; j_gene: TRBJ1-4; d_gene: TRBD1; CDR3aa: CASSKGQGSVTNEKLFF; CDR3nt: TGCGCCAGCAGCAAGGGACAGGGGTCCGTAACTAATGAAAAACTGTTTTTT
v_gene: TRBV19; j_gene: TRBJ2-7; d_gene: .; CDR3aa: CASSIVGGRQYF; CDR3nt: TGTGCCAGTAGTATAGTGGGGGGACGACAGTACTTC
v_gene: TRBV7-8; j_gene: TRBJ2-4; d_gene: TRBD2; CDR3aa: CASSTGLAANIQYF; CDR3nt: TGTGCCAGCAGCACTGGACTAGCTGCGAACATTCAGTACTTC
v_gene: TRBV19; j_gene: TRBJ1-2; d_gene: TRBD1; CDR3aa: CASLGQAFNGYTF; CDR3nt: TGTGCCAGCCTCGGACAGGCCTTCAATGGCTACACCTTC
v_gene: TRBV19; j_gene: TRBJ2-3; d_gene: TRBD2; CDR3aa: CASREVTSYDTQYF; CDR3nt: TGTGCCAGTAGAGAAGTGACTAGCTACGATACGCAGTATTTT
v_gene: TRBV14; j_gene: TRBJ2-4; d_gene: .; CDR3aa: CASSQVGDTLAKNIQYF; CDR3nt: TGTGCCAGCAGCCAAGTCGGGGACACTTTGGCCAAAAACATTCAGTACTTC
v_gene: TRBV7-9; j_gene: TRBJ2-1; d_gene: TRBD2; CDR3aa: CASSWTSGGADEQFF; CDR3nt: TGTGCCAGCAGCTGGACTAGCGGGGGGGCTGATGAGCAGTTCTTC
v_gene: TRBV5-1; j_gene: TRBJ2-5; d_gene: TRBD2; CDR3aa: CASSLGGSGGVETQYF; CDR3nt: TGCGCCAGCAGCTTGGGGGGTAGCGGGGGTGTTGAGACCCAGTACTTC